Listed below are T cell receptor beta chains from one sample, sequenced in a study. TCRdb re-called the 5' RACE reads with MiXCR, one entry per CDR3 protein. The data contain about 9,100 distinct CDR3 sequences, roughly 60% of them singletons. Sequencing was done on a sample of tumor-infiltrating memory CD4+ T cells sorted from the breast tumor. The receptors shown here come from a female donor with breast cancer. The CDR3 runs from the conserved cysteine through the conserved F or W. Fields, in order: CDR3 protein, D gene, V gene, clone size, J gene. A D gene is named only where the DNA matches it firmly. Size tells how often a clone was seen (once, few, many) or the class of an expanded clone, and some rows leave it out.

CDR3: CSASQAYEQYF; D: -; V: TRBV20-1; size: -; J: TRBJ2-7
CDR3: CASSHRDTAYEQYF; D: -; V: TRBV7-2; size: medium-sized; J: TRBJ2-7
CDR3: CSARDERVGETQYF; D: -; V: TRBV20-1; size: -; J: TRBJ2-5
CDR3: CSVVRYWTGDGNEQFF; D: TRBD1; V: TRBV29-1; size: -; J: TRBJ2-1
CDR3: CASSQWGNTIYF; D: -; V: TRBV12-3/TRBV12-4; size: once; J: TRBJ1-3
CDR3: CASSRDSLSYGYTF; D: -; V: TRBV12-3/TRBV12-4; size: -; J: TRBJ1-2
CDR3: CASSPISTSYEQYF; D: -; V: TRBV18; size: -; J: TRBJ2-7
CDR3: CAIRKTGGTDTQYF; D: -; V: TRBV10-3; size: -; J: TRBJ2-3
CDR3: CASSLTGGTGELFF; D: TRBD1; V: TRBV12-3/TRBV12-4; size: medium-sized; J: TRBJ2-2
CDR3: CASSAAGASPPTYNEQFF; D: -; V: TRBV5-6; size: -; J: TRBJ2-1
CDR3: CASGGQERQPQHF; D: -; V: TRBV6-5; size: -; J: TRBJ1-5
CDR3: CASSQDGQSNQPQHF; D: -; V: TRBV4-2; size: -; J: TRBJ1-5
CDR3: CASSTGANYGYTF; D: TRBD1; V: TRBV12-3/TRBV12-4; size: -; J: TRBJ1-2
CDR3: CAGSLDLTSYEQYF; D: -; V: TRBV12-3/TRBV12-4; size: -; J: TRBJ2-7
CDR3: CASSPEWRPSDYGYTF; D: -; V: TRBV4-3; size: few; J: TRBJ1-2
CDR3: CASSTGTSGVFF; D: TRBD2; V: TRBV6-1; size: -; J: TRBJ2-7
CDR3: CAISDSTQGTGAEAFF; D: -; V: TRBV10-3; size: -; J: TRBJ1-1
CDR3: CASSQGPGGGTEAFF; D: TRBD1; V: TRBV4-3; size: -; J: TRBJ1-1
CDR3: CAWSYLGEQFF; D: -; V: TRBV30; size: -; J: TRBJ2-1
CDR3: CSARELGGRGTDTQYF; D: TRBD2; V: TRBV20-1; size: -; J: TRBJ2-3
CDR3: CASGLLGSEQFF; D: -; V: TRBV12-3/TRBV12-4; size: few; J: TRBJ2-1
CDR3: CSASRGLAYNEQFF; D: -; V: TRBV20-1; size: -; J: TRBJ2-1
CDR3: CASRPTSLDTQYF; D: TRBD2; V: TRBV12-3/TRBV12-4; size: once; J: TRBJ2-3
CDR3: CASAGGPYEQYF; D: TRBD2; V: TRBV30; size: -; J: TRBJ2-7
CDR3: CASSGRFNEQFF; D: -; V: TRBV6-7; size: -; J: TRBJ2-1
CDR3: CASSEATTGPYGYTF; D: -; V: TRBV6-1; size: -; J: TRBJ1-2
CDR3: CASSRDSGYEQYF; D: -; V: TRBV4-2; size: -; J: TRBJ2-7
CDR3: CASSLVHSDEAFF; D: -; V: TRBV5-5; size: -; J: TRBJ1-1
CDR3: CASSGGYSNQPQHF; D: -; V: TRBV9; size: -; J: TRBJ1-5
CDR3: CSVEGYTNYGYTF; D: -; V: TRBV29-1; size: -; J: TRBJ1-2
CDR3: CASSPLGGQRETQYF; D: -; V: TRBV4-1; size: -; J: TRBJ2-5
CDR3: CASSLLPGATDTQYF; D: -; V: TRBV7-3; size: -; J: TRBJ2-3
CDR3: CASSKDYYEQYF; D: -; V: TRBV12-3/TRBV12-4; size: -; J: TRBJ2-7
CDR3: CASSQQANTEAFF; D: -; V: TRBV6-1; size: -; J: TRBJ1-1
CDR3: CASSQEVGAGGSYNSPLHF; D: -; V: TRBV4-2; size: few; J: TRBJ1-6
CDR3: CASSFDRSSYEQYF; D: -; V: TRBV7-8; size: -; J: TRBJ2-7
CDR3: CASSQDGGLGSPLHF; D: -; V: TRBV4-3; size: -; J: TRBJ1-6
CDR3: CASSRTGDEGYTF; D: -; V: TRBV10-2; size: -; J: TRBJ1-2
CDR3: CASSPRDRRSYEQYF; D: TRBD1; V: TRBV7-6; size: -; J: TRBJ2-7
CDR3: CSALRQNTGELFF; D: -; V: TRBV20-1; size: few; J: TRBJ2-2
CDR3: CASSLRGDGYTF; D: -; V: TRBV12-3/TRBV12-4; size: -; J: TRBJ1-2
CDR3: CSAWGGNYGYTF; D: -; V: TRBV20-1; size: -; J: TRBJ1-2
CDR3: CASSLAGETQYF; D: -; V: TRBV5-1; size: -; J: TRBJ2-5
CDR3: CASSPGTAIPLHF; D: TRBD1; V: TRBV7-6; size: few; J: TRBJ1-6
CDR3: CASSYTGVRYNEQFF; D: -; V: TRBV7-3; size: -; J: TRBJ2-1
CDR3: CASSLLQGDTNEKLFF; D: -; V: TRBV6-6; size: -; J: TRBJ1-4
CDR3: CATSRGQMRRQRGNTIYF; D: -; V: TRBV15; size: -; J: TRBJ1-3
CDR3: CASSLIERPIYEQYF; D: -; V: TRBV7-2; size: -; J: TRBJ2-7
CDR3: CASSPETARELFF; D: -; V: TRBV7-8; size: -; J: TRBJ2-2
CDR3: CSAPRDAEETQYF; D: -; V: TRBV20-1; size: few; J: TRBJ2-5
CDR3: CASSGQSFEAFF; D: -; V: TRBV5-1; size: -; J: TRBJ1-1
CDR3: CSGQAGGDYEQYF; D: -; V: TRBV20-1; size: -; J: TRBJ2-7
CDR3: CSVEKDSLMNTEAFF; D: -; V: TRBV29-1; size: -; J: TRBJ1-1
CDR3: CASSHLRGATQETQYF; D: -; V: TRBV3-1; size: -; J: TRBJ2-5
CDR3: CSAREPRTIQETQYF; D: -; V: TRBV20-1; size: -; J: TRBJ2-5
CDR3: CASSSGPGQYNEQFF; D: -; V: TRBV6-6; size: -; J: TRBJ2-1
CDR3: CASSLSDGLNTEAFF; D: -; V: TRBV7-9; size: -; J: TRBJ1-1
CDR3: CATNIGSLNTGELFF; D: -; V: TRBV7-2; size: -; J: TRBJ2-2
CDR3: CASSLGVSNQPQHF; D: -; V: TRBV12-3/TRBV12-4; size: -; J: TRBJ1-5
CDR3: CASSIRSGNSPLHF; D: -; V: TRBV12-3/TRBV12-4; size: -; J: TRBJ1-6